The rows below give T cell receptor beta chains drawn from one sample of a study of shared clonotypes between healthy human individuals. Method: immunoSEQ multiplex PCR; TCRdb's copy keeps in-frame clones and lacks some. Of some 790,000 clones listed, approximately 77% are singletons. Sequenced: memory CD4+ T cells sorted from blood. The source is a woman aged 25-40 years in good health. Each CDR3 is given with its conserved first and last residue.

V: TRBV7-3; CDR3: CASSSGSYNEQFF
V: TRBV6-5; CDR3: CASSYSFASGGNEQFF
V: TRBV5-6; CDR3: CASSFFQRSSYNEQFF
V: TRBV7-2; CDR3: CASSPNTYEQYF
V: TRBV4-2; CDR3: CASSQGLAGGRREQFF
V: TRBV28; CDR3: CASRDSYEQYF
V: TRBV11-2; CDR3: CASSLLGLAGFTYNEQFF
V: TRBV5-1; CDR3: CASSSGQGAFGEQYF
V: TRBV11-2; CDR3: CASGGTSNTGELFF
V: TRBV28; CDR3: CAAKEGQGAKTQYF
V: TRBV5-1; CDR3: CASTLGEIGYEQFF
V: TRBV28; CDR3: CASTPAGGTNEKLFF
V: TRBV28; CDR3: CASRAEDYGYTF
V: TRBV6-6; CDR3: CASSRSHREDEKLFF
V: TRBV19; CDR3: CASGTGQGLNGYTF
V: TRBV6-5; CDR3: CASSYKGGQPQHF
V: TRBV7-3; CDR3: CASSPQQGIGEQFF
V: TRBV5-4; CDR3: CASSSTLNTEAFF
V: TRBV7-8; CDR3: CASSPVGTGPGYGYTF
V: TRBV15; CDR3: CATSRDTTSGSRETQYF
V: TRBV11-2; CDR3: CASSLEGLEYF
V: TRBV29-1; CDR3: CSVLLDRRYNEQFF
V: TRBV11-2; CDR3: CASREMMSSYNEQFF
V: TRBV7-9; CDR3: CASSPGGYNEQFF
V: TRBV28; CDR3: CASSWQGATNEKLFF
V: TRBV19; CDR3: CASSRVAGEAWTQYF
V: TRBV11-2; CDR3: CASSLGPGNAGNTIYF
V: TRBV11-2; CDR3: CASSLGGNEKLFF
V: TRBV5-4; CDR3: CASRDSQYGYTF
V: TRBV7-2; CDR3: CASSLQGRGDTQYF
V: TRBV11-2; CDR3: CASAETGTGENTQYF
V: TRBV6-5; CDR3: CASSSQSSGRNEQFF
V: TRBV7-3; CDR3: CASSLRAAGVGTGELFF
V: TRBV19; CDR3: CASSRSGRSSYEQYF
V: TRBV27; CDR3: CASQLSGRAHEQYF
V: TRBV5-1; CDR3: CASSLAGDPGSGGTGELFF
V: TRBV5-8; CDR3: CASSPQTTEETQYF
V: TRBV2; CDR3: CASSATSRRSEQYF
V: TRBV11-3; CDR3: CASSSSWGRNEQFF
V: TRBV6-5; CDR3: CASSTQGNSNQPQHF
V: TRBV15; CDR3: CATSRDVWTEQFF
V: TRBV7-3; CDR3: CASSKGAQETQYF
V: TRBV28; CDR3: CASSTYSGTYEQYF
V: TRBV6-5; CDR3: CASKPRPTNEKLFF
V: TRBV7-9; CDR3: CASSLNRDSSVGYGYTF
V: TRBV5-1; CDR3: CASSSGQVGLTDTQYF
V: TRBV28; CDR3: CASSLYGTQDQPQHF
V: TRBV28; CDR3: CASRWTASEAFF
V: TRBV28; CDR3: CASSPPGTGTGELFF
V: TRBV18; CDR3: CASSPPSGASTDTQYF
V: TRBV7-6; CDR3: CASSLERGTQQFF
V: TRBV11-2; CDR3: CASSKLGPGRLADTQYF
V: TRBV5-5; CDR3: CASSPTDPNTEAFF
V: TRBV2; CDR3: CASSSPGTTKETQYF